This paragraph reports one T cell receptor beta chain. TCRdb keeps only in-frame clones here, not all; method: immunoSEQ multiplex PCR. Among roughly 240,000 clones listed, 80% to 90% were seen once. The sample comes from a study of blood T cell repertoires in COVID-19. The CDR3 consists of 13 residues. V lost 8 bases, J lost 3 bases, and 12 bases lay in between. Germline V gives CDR1 MDHEN, CDR2 SYDVKM. The chain links TRBV28 to TRBJ2-3, with D perhaps matching TRBD2 (7 bases). Sequencing used PBMCs or T cells enriched from blood (not recorded which). The TCR comes from a woman between 40 and 50 years old who had been exposed to COVID-19. The DNA for the CDR3 is TGTGCCAGCCTAGGGGGGGCAACAGATACGCAGTATTTT. Amino acid sequence: CASLGGATDTQYF.